This T cell receptor (beta chain) derives from a study of T cell repertoires in cytomegalovirus infection. Study-wide background: Through public TCR beta signatures, both CMV infection and matching HLA type were indicated. Study results and caveats: It was HLA-C-restricted CMV-specific TCR beta clonotypes that dominated the response ex vivo. Pooled public TCR beta family frequency picked out CMV carriers with the relevant HLA.

Of note for this clonotype: Its target is unknown.

One entry per CDR3 protein, called by TCRdb with MiXCR from the reads. The sample lists approximately 170,000 distinct CDR3 sequences; over 15% were seen once. The germline CDR1 and CDR2 sequences are MDHEN and SYDVKM. This CDR3 is built from 14 residues. V lost 3 bases to trimming and J lost 6 bases; unmatched junction nucleotides: 5. J is TRBJ1-5 and V is TRBV28; TRBD1 aligns across 7 bases. Sequenced input: CD8+ T cells from PBMCs. The sequence was collected from a human donor in good health (CMV status not recorded). Some clones in this sample may be carry-over from other donors' samples. The CDR3 DNA sequence: TGTGCCAGCAGTTTCTACAGGGGCAGTCAGCCCCAGCATTTT. It is translated as CASSFYRGSQPQHF. The variable domain in full, completed from reference TRBV28 and TRBJ1-5, reads DVKVTQSSRYLVKRTGEKVFLECVQDMDHENMFWYRQDPGLGLRLIYFSYDVKMKEKGDIPEGYSVSREKKERFSLILESASTNQTSMYLCASSFYRGSQPQHFGDGTRLSIL.